The rows below give T cell receptor beta chains drawn from one sample of a study of CD8 T cells in ankylosing spondylitis. TCRdb ran MiXCR on the 5' RACE reads and lists one entry per CDR3 protein. The table includes around 300,000 distinct CDR3 sequences, around a tenth detected once. Sequencing input: blood, either unsorted or a sorted T cell fraction (not recorded which). These receptors were obtained from a female donor with ankylosing spondylitis or in good health (not recorded which). Both conserved end residues are part of each CDR3. Each record gives: J gene, clone size, D gene, V gene, CDR3 protein, CDR3 DNA. D genes are given only for firm matches. Some rows have no size entry. The others give once, few or many, or a class for an expanded clone.

j_call: TRBJ2-5
clone_size: many
d_call: TRBD2
v_call: TRBV5-1
cdr3_aa: CASSLGTASGQETQYF
cdr3_nt: TGCGCCAGCAGCTTGGGAACGGCTAGCGGTCAAGAGACCCAGTACTTC

j_call: TRBJ2-1
clone_size: many
d_call: TRBD2
v_call: TRBV5-6
cdr3_aa: CASSFSGLADNEQFF
cdr3_nt: TGTGCCAGCAGCTTCTCGGGACTAGCGGACAATGAGCAGTTCTTC

j_call: TRBJ1-6
clone_size: .
d_call: .
v_call: TRBV27
cdr3_aa: CASSPRDSYNSPLHF
cdr3_nt: TGTGCCAGCAGTCCTCGGGACTCCTATAATTCACCCCTCCACTTT

j_call: TRBJ1-4
clone_size: many
d_call: TRBD1
v_call: TRBV11-2
cdr3_aa: CASSFTGEAKLFF
cdr3_nt: TGTGCCAGCAGTTTTACAGGGGAGGCAAAACTGTTTTTT

j_call: TRBJ2-5
clone_size: many
d_call: TRBD2
v_call: TRBV5-1
cdr3_aa: CASSHEREQETQYF
cdr3_nt: TGCGCCAGCAGCCACGAGCGGGAGCAAGAGACCCAGTACTTC

j_call: TRBJ1-5
clone_size: many
d_call: .
v_call: TRBV15
cdr3_aa: CATSTYGEPQPQHF
cdr3_nt: TGTGCCACCAGCACATACGGGGAGCCTCAGCCCCAGCATTTT

j_call: TRBJ2-5
clone_size: many
d_call: .
v_call: TRBV7-2
cdr3_aa: CASSLVGQGETQYF
cdr3_nt: TGTGCCAGCAGCTTAGTCGGGCAGGGGGAGACCCAGTACTTC

j_call: TRBJ2-5
clone_size: .
d_call: .
v_call: TRBV27
cdr3_aa: CASSFTGQRKETQYF
cdr3_nt: TGTGCCAGCAGTTTCACAGGACAGAGGAAAGAGACCCAGTACTTC

j_call: TRBJ2-7
clone_size: few
d_call: .
v_call: TRBV20-1
cdr3_aa: CSATEGHGAYEQYF
cdr3_nt: TGCAGTGCTACCGAGGGACATGGCGCCTACGAGCAGTACTTC

j_call: TRBJ1-2
clone_size: few
d_call: .
v_call: TRBV16
cdr3_aa: CASSHDAGAPGYGYTF
cdr3_nt: TGTGCCAGCAGCCACGACGCAGGGGCGCCGGGTTATGGCTACACCTTC

j_call: TRBJ2-1
clone_size: many
d_call: .
v_call: TRBV20-1
cdr3_aa: CSARYDRRLPNEQFF
cdr3_nt: TGCAGTGCTAGATATGACAGGCGCCTACCCAATGAGCAGTTCTTC

j_call: TRBJ2-5
clone_size: .
d_call: TRBD2
v_call: TRBV20-1
cdr3_aa: CSARLTSGGHRETQYF
cdr3_nt: TGCAGTGCTAGATTAACTAGCGGGGGGCACAGGGAGACCCAGTACTTC

j_call: TRBJ2-1
clone_size: many
d_call: .
v_call: TRBV7-2
cdr3_aa: CASSLVSGDNEQFF
cdr3_nt: TGTGCCAGCAGCTTAGTTTCCGGAGACAATGAGCAGTTCTTC

j_call: TRBJ2-1
clone_size: many
d_call: TRBD2
v_call: TRBV7-9
cdr3_aa: CASSPRLAGDNEQFF
cdr3_nt: TGTGCCAGCAGCCCCCGACTAGCGGGGGACAATGAGCAGTTCTTC

j_call: TRBJ2-3
clone_size: many
d_call: TRBD1
v_call: TRBV20-1
cdr3_aa: CSARDRNRGFTDTQYF
cdr3_nt: TGCAGTGCTAGAGATCGGAACAGGGGGTTCACAGATACGCAGTATTTT

j_call: TRBJ1-1
clone_size: many
d_call: .
v_call: TRBV7-2
cdr3_aa: CASSLTGNMNTEAFF
cdr3_nt: TGTGCCAGCAGCTTAACAGGAAACATGAACACTGAAGCTTTCTTT

j_call: TRBJ2-1
clone_size: .
d_call: TRBD2
v_call: TRBV28
cdr3_aa: CATLRLAAYNEQFF
cdr3_nt: TGTGCCACTCTACGACTAGCGGCTTACAATGAGCAGTTCTTC

j_call: TRBJ2-1
clone_size: .
d_call: TRBD1
v_call: TRBV5-5
cdr3_aa: CASSWGQGPGNEQFF
cdr3_nt: TGTGCCAGCAGCTGGGGACAGGGGCCGGGGAATGAGCAGTTCTTC

j_call: TRBJ1-5
clone_size: many
d_call: .
v_call: TRBV28
cdr3_aa: CASSFENNQPQHF
cdr3_nt: TGTGCCAGCAGTTTTGAAAACAATCAGCCCCAGCATTTT

j_call: TRBJ1-1
clone_size: many
d_call: .
v_call: TRBV25-1
cdr3_aa: CASSELVGVGLAFF
cdr3_nt: TGTGCCAGCAGTGAATTAGTAGGGGTAGGTTTAGCTTTCTTT

j_call: TRBJ2-3
clone_size: .
d_call: .
v_call: TRBV11-2
cdr3_aa: CASSLRAWRTDTQYF
cdr3_nt: TGTGCCAGCAGCTTAAGGGCGTGGCGCACAGATACGCAGTATTTT

j_call: TRBJ2-1
clone_size: many
d_call: .
v_call: TRBV19
cdr3_aa: CASGPNEQFF
cdr3_nt: TGTGCCAGTGGGCCAAATGAGCAGTTCTTC

j_call: TRBJ1-1
clone_size: .
d_call: .
v_call: TRBV6-2/TRBV6-3
cdr3_aa: CASSYFATEAFF
cdr3_nt: TGTGCCAGCAGTTACTTTGCCACTGAAGCTTTCTTT

j_call: TRBJ2-2
clone_size: many
d_call: TRBD1
v_call: TRBV6-6
cdr3_aa: CASSWDRGGELFF
cdr3_nt: TGTGCCAGCAGTTGGGACAGGGGTGGGGAGCTGTTTTTT

j_call: TRBJ1-5
clone_size: many
d_call: .
v_call: TRBV6-2/TRBV6-3
cdr3_aa: CASTFDRGQGGFHQPQHF
cdr3_nt: TGTGCCAGCACTTTCGACCGGGGGCAGGGAGGGTTTCATCAGCCCCAGCATTTT

j_call: TRBJ1-3
clone_size: many
d_call: .
v_call: TRBV9
cdr3_aa: CASSVSPDGNTIYF
cdr3_nt: TGTGCCAGCAGCGTATCCCCCGATGGAAACACCATATATTTT

j_call: TRBJ2-7
clone_size: few
d_call: .
v_call: TRBV30
cdr3_aa: CAWKLAIGEQYF
cdr3_nt: TGTGCCTGGAAGCTTGCGATCGGGGAGCAGTACTTC

j_call: TRBJ2-7
clone_size: many
d_call: TRBD2
v_call: TRBV10-3
cdr3_aa: CAISDSSGAREQYF
cdr3_nt: TGTGCCATCAGTGATTCTAGCGGGGCTCGCGAGCAGTACTTC

j_call: TRBJ2-2
clone_size: .
d_call: TRBD1
v_call: TRBV5-1
cdr3_aa: CASSWGDRARRELFF
cdr3_nt: TGCGCCAGCAGCTGGGGGGACAGGGCCCGACGGGAGCTGTTTTTT

j_call: TRBJ2-1
clone_size: many
d_call: .
v_call: TRBV29-1
cdr3_aa: CSVAGAYNEQFF
cdr3_nt: TGCAGCGTCGCCGGGGCCTACAATGAGCAGTTCTTC

j_call: TRBJ2-5
clone_size: many
d_call: .
v_call: TRBV20-1
cdr3_aa: CSARDSWGVEDQETQYF
cdr3_nt: TGCAGTGCTAGAGATAGTTGGGGGGTAGAGGACCAAGAGACCCAGTACTTC

j_call: TRBJ2-3
clone_size: many
d_call: TRBD2
v_call: TRBV28
cdr3_aa: CASSSSGTSMYF
cdr3_nt: TGTGCCAGCAGCTCTTCCGGGACTAGCATGTATTTT

j_call: TRBJ2-1
clone_size: many
d_call: .
v_call: TRBV29-1
cdr3_aa: CTLWGSAIHSSYNEQFF
cdr3_nt: TGCACATTATGGGGCAGCGCAATACATAGCTCCTACAATGAGCAGTTCTTC

j_call: TRBJ2-7
clone_size: many
d_call: .
v_call: TRBV7-9
cdr3_aa: CASSPSRDLGLVYEQYF
cdr3_nt: TGTGCCAGCAGCCCTAGTCGTGACCTCGGGTTGGTCTACGAGCAGTACTTC

j_call: TRBJ2-2
clone_size: many
d_call: .
v_call: TRBV20-1
cdr3_aa: CSAPPFKGSGELFF
cdr3_nt: TGCAGTGCCCCACCCTTTAAGGGATCCGGGGAGCTGTTTTTT

j_call: TRBJ2-3
clone_size: many
d_call: .
v_call: TRBV6-5
cdr3_aa: CASSYRDPRGDTQYF
cdr3_nt: TGTGCCAGCAGTTACCGAGACCCTAGAGGAGATACGCAGTATTTT

j_call: TRBJ2-2
clone_size: many
d_call: TRBD1
v_call: TRBV7-8
cdr3_aa: CASSLSADRANTGELFF
cdr3_nt: TGTGCCAGCAGCTTATCCGCGGACAGGGCGAACACCGGGGAGCTGTTTTTT

j_call: TRBJ2-3
clone_size: many
d_call: .
v_call: TRBV12-3/TRBV12-4
cdr3_aa: CASSLAGLAISTDTQYF
cdr3_nt: TGTGCCAGCAGTTTAGCGGGCCTAGCGATTAGCACAGATACGCAGTATTTT

j_call: TRBJ2-7
clone_size: many
d_call: .
v_call: TRBV7-2
cdr3_aa: CASSRSGVEEQYF
cdr3_nt: TGTGCCAGCAGCCGAAGCGGAGTGGAGGAGCAGTACTTC

j_call: TRBJ1-1
clone_size: many
d_call: .
v_call: TRBV29-1
cdr3_aa: CSVEGNTEAFF
cdr3_nt: TGCAGCGTTGAGGGGAACACTGAAGCTTTCTTT

j_call: TRBJ1-6
clone_size: many
d_call: .
v_call: TRBV5-5
cdr3_aa: CASSLAANNSPLHF
cdr3_nt: TGTGCCAGCAGCTTGGCAGCAAATAATTCACCCCTCCACTTT

j_call: TRBJ2-1
clone_size: many
d_call: TRBD1
v_call: TRBV27
cdr3_aa: CASSQDTSGTGDYNEQFF
cdr3_nt: TGTGCCAGCAGCCAAGACACCTCCGGGACAGGGGACTACAATGAGCAGTTCTTC

j_call: TRBJ2-3
clone_size: many
d_call: TRBD2
v_call: TRBV5-1
cdr3_aa: CASSSLAGGGDTQYF
cdr3_nt: TGCGCCAGCAGCTCCTTAGCGGGAGGAGGAGATACGCAGTATTTT

j_call: TRBJ1-5
clone_size: .
d_call: TRBD1
v_call: TRBV5-6
cdr3_aa: CASSLGTGGLESNQPQHF
cdr3_nt: TGTGCCAGCAGCTTAGGGACAGGGGGTCTAGAAAGCAATCAGCCCCAGCATTTT

j_call: TRBJ1-2
clone_size: .
d_call: .
v_call: TRBV7-9
cdr3_aa: CASSPQDVRGYGYTF
cdr3_nt: TGTGCCAGCAGCCCTCAAGACGTGCGAGGCTATGGCTACACCTTC

j_call: TRBJ2-1
clone_size: many
d_call: .
v_call: TRBV12-3/TRBV12-4
cdr3_aa: CASSTRDIQYNEQFF
cdr3_nt: TGTGCCAGCAGTACAAGGGACATCCAATACAATGAGCAGTTCTTC

j_call: TRBJ2-7
clone_size: .
d_call: TRBD1
v_call: TRBV5-1
cdr3_aa: CASRRGDRGEGTREQYF
cdr3_nt: TGCGCCAGCAGAAGGGGAGACAGGGGAGAGGGGACTCGGGAGCAGTACTTC

j_call: TRBJ2-1
clone_size: many
d_call: TRBD1
v_call: TRBV5-1
cdr3_aa: CASSLAGGLNEQFF
cdr3_nt: TGCGCCAGCAGCTTGGCAGGGGGTCTCAATGAGCAGTTCTTC

j_call: TRBJ2-6
clone_size: few
d_call: .
v_call: TRBV12-3/TRBV12-4
cdr3_aa: CASSLYGTGANVLTF
cdr3_nt: TGTGCCAGCAGTTTGTATGGAACTGGGGCCAACGTCCTGACTTTC